This T cell receptor (beta chain) was captured by sequencing in a study of cytomegalovirus exposure and HLA in healthy donors. At the level of the study: Out of 398 genotyped donors, less than 85% belonged to the Caucasian-associated ancestry cluster.

With 60 Vbeta and 13 Jbeta primers, the PCR was carried out. Assay: immunoSEQ multiplex PCR; the TCRdb copy retains only in-frame clones and omits some. The sample holds tens of thousands of clones, roughly 80% seen once. Per the germline V gene, CDR1 is SGHTA and CDR2 is FQGNSA. CDR3 length equals 15 residues. Trimming removed 0 bases at V and 5 bases at J, with 13 bases between. The clonotype originates from a woman aged 25 to 39 in good health and CMV-seronegative. Material for sequencing was PBMCs. J is TRBJ2-5 and V is TRBV7-2; D not resolved. CDR3 residues: CASSLAFPRSETQYF. In nucleotides, the CDR3 is TGTGCCAGCAGCTTAGCTTTCCCGAGGTCCGAGACCCAGTACTTC.